This T cell receptor (beta chain) appears in the sequencing data of a study of blood T cells in healthy people across ages. This clonotype has only a few counts. Primers used in a second PCR of roughly 6 to 11 cycles were a sample-barcoded 5' primer and a J-beta primer mix. TCRdb redid the calling of the 5' RACE reads with MiXCR, one entry per CDR3 protein. The sample has about 1,500,000 distinct CDR3 sequences; approximately 42% are singletons. This receptor was taken from a woman in her late teens or twenties in good health. Sequencing was carried out using blood.

The DNA for the CDR3 is TGTGCCAGCAGCCCCGGGACAGGGGGCTTTCAGCCCCAGCATTTT. The encoded protein is CASSPGTGGFQPQHF. The chain combines TRBV3-1 with TRBJ1-5, with 12 bases lining up with TRBD1. Germline CDR1 and CDR2: LGHDT and YNNKEL (reference sequence). V trimming: 4 bases; J trimming: 6 bases; junction bases outside the gene matches: 4. There are 15 residues in the CDR3.